The sequence of this T cell receptor (beta chain) was determined in a study of vaccination effects on CD4 cells after COVID-19. Assay: immunoSEQ multiplex PCR; the TCRdb copy retains only in-frame clones and omits some. The sample lists under 80,000 clones; about three quarters were seen once. With the ViraFEST assay, the study expanded antigen-specific CD4+ T cells using viral peptide pools, then sequenced them. After around nine days in culture, the CD4+ T cells were isolated. The participants, recipients of two vaccine doses, got either BNT162b2 or mRNA-1273. A word on this clone: Its antigen is unknown.

Germline values: CDR1 MNHEY, CDR2 SVGAGI. The J segment lost 3 bases and the V segment lost 10 bases, leaving 7 bases of the junction unmatched. There are 13 residues in the CDR3. The V and J genes are TRBV6-5 and TRBJ2-7, with 9 nucleotides matching TRBD1. This clonotype was sampled from a human donor who received a COVID-19 vaccine. Material: CD4+ T cells from PBMCs cultured with HCoV-229E spike peptides, obtained after COVID-19 vaccination. The CDR3 here is CATRQGEGYEQYV. The CDR3 DNA is TGTGCCACCCGACAGGGGGAAGGCTACGAGCAGTACGTC.